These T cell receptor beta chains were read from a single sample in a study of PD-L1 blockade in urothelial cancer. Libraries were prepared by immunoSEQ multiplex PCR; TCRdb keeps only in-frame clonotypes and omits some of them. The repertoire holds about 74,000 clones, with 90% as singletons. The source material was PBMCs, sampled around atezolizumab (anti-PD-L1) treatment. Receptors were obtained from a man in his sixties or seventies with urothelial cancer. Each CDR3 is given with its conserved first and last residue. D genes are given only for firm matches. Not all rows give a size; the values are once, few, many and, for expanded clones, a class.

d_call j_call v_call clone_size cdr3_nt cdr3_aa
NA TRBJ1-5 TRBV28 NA TGTGCCATCCGGGGGTGGAGCAATCAGCCCCAGCATTTT CAIRGWSNQPQHF
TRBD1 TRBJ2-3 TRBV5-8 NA TGTGCCAGCAGCCCGGACAGGGCGGCAGATACGCAGTATTTT CASSPDRAADTQYF
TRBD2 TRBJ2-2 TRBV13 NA TGTGCCAGCAGCTTACGGGCTAGCGGGTATGGCACCGGGGAGCTGTTTTTT CASSLRASGYGTGELFF
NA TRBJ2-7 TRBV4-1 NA TGCGCCAGCAGCCAAGATTTCAGGGAAACCTACGAGCAGTACTTC CASSQDFRETYEQYF
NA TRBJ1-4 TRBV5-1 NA TGCGCCAGCAGCTTGGGGGGAAACCGGGATGGCGGTGAAAAACTGTTTTTT CASSLGGNRDGGEKLFF
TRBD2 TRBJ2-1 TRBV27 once TGTGCCAGCAGTTCCCACCGACGGACTAGCGGGAGCGGTGAGCAGTTCTTC CASSSHRRTSGSGEQFF
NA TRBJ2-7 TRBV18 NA TGTGCCAGCTCACCACAGTTCCTATTCGAGCAGTACTTC CASSPQFLFEQYF
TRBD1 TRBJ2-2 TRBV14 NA TGTGCCAGCAGCCCCATTAGTTTATGGGACAGTTACACCGGGGAGCTGTTTTTT CASSPISLWDSYTGELFF
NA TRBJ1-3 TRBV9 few TGTGCCAGCAGCGTAAGCAATCCTAGCTCTGGAAACACCATATATTTT CASSVSNPSSGNTIYF
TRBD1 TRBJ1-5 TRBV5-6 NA TGTGCCAGCAGCGCAAACCGGGACAGCAAAGAATTCAATCAGCCCCAGCATTTT CASSANRDSKEFNQPQHF
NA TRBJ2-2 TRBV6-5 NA TGTGCCAGCAGTTATGGCAGGAACACCGGGGAGCTGTTTTTT CASSYGRNTGELFF
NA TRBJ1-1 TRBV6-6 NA TGTGCCAGCAGTTTATCCACGGGAACTGAAGCTTTCTTT CASSLSTGTEAFF
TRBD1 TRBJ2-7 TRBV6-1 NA TGTGCCAGCAGTGCCTCTACAGGGGGCTACGAGCAGTACTTC CASSASTGGYEQYF
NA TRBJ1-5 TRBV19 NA TGTGCCAGTAGGCTTAGGGGGGGGGCAAGTCAGCCCCAGCATTTT CASRLRGGASQPQHF
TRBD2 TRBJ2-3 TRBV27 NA TGTGCCAGCAGTCTGACTAGCGCTAGCACAGATACGCAGTATTTT CASSLTSASTDTQYF
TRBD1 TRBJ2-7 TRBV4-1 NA TGCGCCAGCAGCCACCCCGGGTGGGGACAGAGGATTTACGAGCAGTACTTC CASSHPGWGQRIYEQYF
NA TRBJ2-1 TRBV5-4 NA TGTGCCAGCAGCTTGGGCGGGACCTCCTACAATGAGCAGTTCTTC CASSLGGTSYNEQFF
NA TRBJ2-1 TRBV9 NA TGTGCCAGCAGCCCAGAGGCGTACCACAATGAGCAGTTCTTC CASSPEAYHNEQFF
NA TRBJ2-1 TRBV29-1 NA TGCAGCGTGGGCTTTACTAGCAGGTCTTGGGATGAGCAGTTCTTC CSVGFTSRSWDEQFF
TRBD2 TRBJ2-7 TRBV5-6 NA TGTGCCAGCAGCTCAAGCCTAGCGGGAGATAGGTACGAGCAGTACTTC CASSSSLAGDRYEQYF
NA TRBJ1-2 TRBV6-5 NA TGTGCCAGCAGTTCCCGGCTAGGTAGCAGTAACTATGGCTACACCTTC CASSSRLGSSNYGYTF
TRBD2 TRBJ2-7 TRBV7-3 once TGTGCCAGCAGCCCAGTCCGGGCGGGAGGGCAGTACTTC CASSPVRAGGQYF
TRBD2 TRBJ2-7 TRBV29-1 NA TGCAGCGCTTTAGCGGGGCCCTCCTACGAGCAGTACTTC CSALAGPSYEQYF
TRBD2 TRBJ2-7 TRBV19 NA TGTGCCAGTCGAGAAGTGACTAGCGGGAGATACGAGCAGTACTTC CASREVTSGRYEQYF
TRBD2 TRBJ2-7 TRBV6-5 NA TGTGCCAGCACAGCGGGAGAGGACTACGAGCAGTACTTC CASTAGEDYEQYF
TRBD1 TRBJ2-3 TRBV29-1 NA TGCAGCGTTGAAAGGACAGGGACTTGGACAGATACGCAGTATTTT CSVERTGTWTDTQYF
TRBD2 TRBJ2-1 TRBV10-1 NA TGCGCCAGCAGTGAGGGACTAGCGGGAGGATCCAAGTTCTTC CASSEGLAGGSKFF
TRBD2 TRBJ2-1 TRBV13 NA TGTGCCAGCAGCTTAAGGCTAGCGGGAGCTAATGAGCAGTTCTTC CASSLRLAGANEQFF
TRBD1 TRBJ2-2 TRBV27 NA TGTGCCAGCAGTATAGCCGGGACAGCCACCGGGGAGCTGTTTTTT CASSIAGTATGELFF
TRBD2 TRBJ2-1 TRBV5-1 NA TGCGCCAGCAGCTTGAATACAGCGGGAGGTAACAATGAGCAGTTCTTC CASSLNTAGGNNEQFF
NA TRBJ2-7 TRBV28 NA TGTGCCACTTCCCTAAAAGGGGGCTCCTACGAGCAGTACTTC CATSLKGGSYEQYF
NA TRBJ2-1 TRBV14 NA TGTGCCAGCAGCCAAGATAGGACACCCTTTGGGTCCTACAATGAGCAGTTCTTC CASSQDRTPFGSYNEQFF
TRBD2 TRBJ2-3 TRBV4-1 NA TGCGCCAGCAGCCAAGAGGAGGTTTTAGCGGGAGTAAGCACAGATACGCAGTATTTT CASSQEEVLAGVSTDTQYF
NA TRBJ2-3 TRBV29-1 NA TGCAGCGGCAAGGGGGCGGCTAGCGCTTCAGATACGCAGTATTTT CSGKGAASASDTQYF
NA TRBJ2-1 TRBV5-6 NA TGTGCCAGCAGCCTCCTTGAGGCCCTGATTTACAATGAGCAGTTCTTC CASSLLEALIYNEQFF
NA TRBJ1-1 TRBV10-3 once TGTGCCATCAGTGTCCAGAACACTGAAGCTTTCTTT CAISVQNTEAFF
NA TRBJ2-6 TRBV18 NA TGTGCCAGCTCACAAGACAGATACGTCCTGACTTTC CASSQDRYVLTF
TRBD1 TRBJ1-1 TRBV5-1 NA TGCGCCAGCAGCACAGACAGGGTTCACACTGAAGCTTTCTTT CASSTDRVHTEAFF
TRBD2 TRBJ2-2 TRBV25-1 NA TGTGCCAGCAGTCGACTAGCGGGAGGGAACACCGGGGAGCTGTTTTTT CASSRLAGGNTGELFF
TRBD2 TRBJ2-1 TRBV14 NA TGTGCCAGCAGCCCCTCGACTAGCGGGAGTCAGGGTGAGCAGTTCTTC CASSPSTSGSQGEQFF